These 19 T cell receptor beta chains share one sample of origin, sequenced in a study of T cell responses to AZD1222 COVID-19 vaccine. Sequencing used immunoSEQ multiplex PCR; TCRdb keeps in-frame clones, though not all of them. Of about 100,000 clones in the sample, roughly 80% were seen once. Sample: peripheral blood, taken on day 0 of AZD1222 vaccination. These receptors all stem from an adult in good health.

The chain links TRBV4-3 to TRBJ2-5; 7 nucleotides agree with TRBD1. V dropped 0 bases and J dropped 9; count of bases not matched to a gene: 4. The CDR3 is 13 residues long. Germline loops: CDR1 LGHNA, CDR2 YSLEER. CDR3 in amino acids: CASSQDHDRAQYF. In DNA, the CDR3 is TGCGCCAGCAGCCAAGATCACGACAGGGCCCAGTACTTC.

The chain couples TRBV14 to TRBJ1-3, with unresolved D. In germline, CDR1 is SGHDN, CDR2 FVKESK. Trimming removed 4 bases at V and 0 bases at J, with 10 bases between. CDR3 length equals 15 residues. The CDR3 region is CASSRLGTSGNTIYF. The CDR3 DNA is TGTGCCAGCAGCCGCCTTGGCACCTCTGGAAACACCATATATTTT.

The chain is built from TRBV20-1 and TRBJ1-1, with 10 bases matching TRBD1. The germline V gene encodes CDR1 DFQATT and CDR2 SNEGSKA (reference sequence). The CDR3 runs 10 residues. CDR3: CGKDRGLAFF. The CDR3 DNA is TGCGGGAAAGACAGGGGGCTAGCTTTCTTT.

The chain has TRBV11-3 and TRBJ1-1, with a possible D match to TRBD1 (5 bases). CDR3 length: 17 amino acids. The germline gives CDR1 SGHNT, CDR2 YENEEA. V lost 1 base, J lost 1 base, and 16 bases lay in between. This CDR3 reads CASSLVGSGRRNTEAFF. Written as DNA, the CDR3 is TGTGCCAGCAGCTTAGTTGGGTCAGGGAGGAGGAACACTGAAGCTTTCTTT.

A few counts support this clone. This chain uses TRBV18 with TRBJ1-6; 8 positions match TRBD1. Germline CDR1 KGHSH, CDR2 LQKENI. After removal of 3 bases from V and 10 bases from J, the junction contained 5 bases not matched to a gene. This CDR3 region has 14 residues. CDR3 amino acids: CASSPGQERSPLHF. The DNA of the CDR3 is TGTGCCAGCTCACCGGGACAGGAACGATCACCCCTCCACTTT.

The rearrangement uses TRBV29-1 and TRBJ2-2; TRBD1 might be the D (6 bases). Trimming removed 4 bases at V and 5 bases at J, with 14 bases between. Germline V lookup: CDR1 SQVTM, CDR2 ANQGSEA. There are 14 residues in the CDR3. The CDR3 DNA follows: TGCAGCGTTGGTGGGGACACTCTAACCGGGGAGCTGTTTTTT. Encoded protein: CSVGGDTLTGELFF.

This clone has just a few counts. The rearrangement joins TRBV11-3 to TRBJ1-3; tentative D call: TRBD1 (6 bases). Trimming took 5 bases from V and 0 from J, leaving 20 bases between them. The CDR3 length is 18 residues. CDR1 and CDR2 from the germline V gene are SGHNT and YENEEA. This chain's CDR3 is CASSQAPGQLTSGNTIYF. CDR3 bases: TGTGCCAGCAGCCAAGCCCCGGGACAACTCACCTCTGGAAACACCATATATTTT.

The rearrangement joins TRBV5-3 to TRBJ1-3, with no clear D. TRBV5-3 is classed as an ORF, of uncertain function. The CDR3 has 13 amino acids. Trimming cost V 6 bases and J 0 bases, with 7 bases left between them. CDR3 amino acids: CARKIGSGNTIYF. Written as DNA, the CDR3 is TGTGCCAGAAAGATCGGCTCTGGAAACACCATATATTTT.

V and J are TRBV19 and TRBJ2-6; D is unresolved. V was trimmed by 7 bases and J by 0 bases, leaving 13 bases between them. From germline, CDR1 is LNHDA and CDR2 SQIVND (reference sequence). The CDR3 spans 16 residues. The CDR3 DNA is TGTGCCAGTAATCAAGGGTCCCCCTCTGGGGCCAACGTCCTGACTTTC. Amino acids: CASNQGSPSGANVLTF.

The V gene is TRBV7-2, the J gene TRBJ1-1, with 7 bases fitting TRBD1. This CDR3 comprises 15 residues. Germline V gives CDR1 SGHTA, CDR2 FQGNSA. J gave up 4 bases and V 4 bases, and 9 bases lay outside the gene matches. The CDR3 loop is CASSSWTGGSTEAFF. CDR3 nucleotides: TGTGCCAGCAGCTCGTGGACAGGCGGTAGCACTGAAGCTTTCTTT.

The chain recombines TRBV6-5 with TRBJ1-5, with 8 nucleotides matching TRBD1. There are 15 residues in the CDR3. CDR1 and CDR2 (germline): MNHEY, SVGAGI. The trim removed 7 bases at V and 3 bases at J, leaving 8 bases unmatched. This CDR3 reads CASNIDRGNNQPQHF. The CDR3 DNA reads TGTGCCAGCAACATCGACAGGGGAAACAATCAGCCCCAGCATTTT.

This chain links TRBV27 with TRBJ1-5; D perhaps matches TRBD1 (5 bases). CDR3 length equals 17 residues. V dropped 3 bases and J dropped 6 bases, with 21 bases sitting between them. Germline V gene lookup returns CDR1 MNHEY and CDR2 SMNVEV (reference sequence). CDR3 coding DNA: TGTGCCAGCAGTTTGACGTTTTTGAGGGGTCGGAGTCAGCCCCAGCATTTT. Protein: CASSLTFLRGRSQPQHF.

The V call is TRBV10-3, the J call TRBJ2-1, with D perhaps TRBD2 (5 bases). The germline gives CDR1 ENHRY, CDR2 SYGVKD. V shed 5 bases and J shed 7 bases, with 15 bases lying between them. There are 14 residues in the CDR3. CDR3 DNA: TGTGCCATCAGTAAAACAGCGGTGAATAATGAGCAGTTCTTC. It encodes CAISKTAVNNEQFF.

The chain employs TRBV5-1 and TRBJ2-6, with D possibly being TRBD1 (6 bases). The CDR3 has 16 amino acids. Germline CDR1 is SGHRS and CDR2 is YFSETQ. V was clipped by 3 bases and J by 1 base, with 11 bases between them. The CDR3, as DNA: TGCGCCAGCAGCTCGCTAACAGGGTCTGGGGCCAACGTCCTGACTTTC. Encoded protein: CASSSLTGSGANVLTF.

The chain has TRBV19 and TRBJ1-1; D uncertain. CDR3 length equals 13 residues. Trimming pared 7 bases from V and 2 bases from J, leaving 11 bases between. The germline gives CDR1 LNHDA, CDR2 SQIVND (reference sequence). CDR3 sequence (DNA): TGTGCCAGTACCCTGGACCGTAACACTGAAGCTTTCTTT. Translated, it gives CASTLDRNTEAFF.

The DNA of the CDR3 is TGTGCCAGTCAGGACAGGGGATTCTCTGGAAACACCATATATTTT. Translating it yields CASQDRGFSGNTIYF. V gene TRBV19 combines with J gene TRBJ1-3; 9 nucleotides match TRBD1. This CDR3 spans 15 amino acids. Germline lookup yields CDR1 LNHDA and CDR2 SQIVND (reference sequence). V lost 8 bases, J lost 0 bases, and 5 bases stayed unmatched.

The genes are TRBV6-5 and TRBJ1-1; tentative D call: TRBD1 (6 bases). This CDR3 has 13 amino acids. V was shortened by 6 bases and J by 1 base, with 9 bases between the two germline ends. The germline CDR1 and CDR2 sequences are MNHEY and SVGAGI. CDR3: CASRAGANTEAFF. DNA of the CDR3: TGTGCCAGCAGGGCAGGGGCGAACACTGAAGCTTTCTTT.

This chain joins TRBV5-1 and TRBJ2-5; TRBD2 agrees at 13 bases. The J segment lost 5 bases and the V segment lost 4 bases, leaving 2 bases of the junction unmatched. CDR3 length: 14 amino acids. The germline gives CDR1 SGHRS, CDR2 YFSETQ. In nucleotides, the CDR3 is TGCGCCAGCAGCATGACTAGCGGGGGGGAGACCCAGTACTTC. Translation: CASSMTSGGETQYF.

This chain links TRBV27 with TRBJ1-2; the match to TRBD1 covers 12 bases. CDR1 and CDR2 (germline): MNHEY, SMNVEV (reference sequence). V lost 8 bases and J lost 8; bases outside the gene matches: 6. The CDR3 length is 13 residues. The CDR3 nucleotides read TGTGCCAGCCGAGGGACAGGGGGCGCGGGCTACACCTTC. Residues: CASRGTGGAGYTF.